A selection of T cell receptor beta chains follows, all from one sample in a study of post-analysis software for immune sequencing data. A single record per CDR3 protein comes from TCRdb applying MiXCR to the PCR reads. This sample has hundreds of thousands of distinct CDR3 sequences, with 55% to 60% found just once. Sample: blood. These receptors came from a girl aged 2-15 years with multiple sclerosis. CDR3s include the opening cysteine and the closing phenylalanine or tryptophan. D genes are given only for firm matches. The listing skips clone size in some rows; elsewhere it reads once, few, many or a size class.

d_call,j_call,clone_size,v_call,cdr3_nt,cdr3_aa
TRBD1,TRBJ2-7,few,TRBV11-1,TGTGCCAGCAGTCGGACAGGGGAGGCCGGCGAGCAGTACTTC,CASSRTGEAGEQYF
-,TRBJ2-7,few,TRBV7-2,TGTGCCAGCAGCTTTGGCTGGACGGGCGAGCAGTACTTC,CASSFGWTGEQYF
TRBD2,TRBJ2-1,-,TRBV5-1,TGCGCCAGCAGCTGGGACACTAGCGGGAGAAATGAGCAGTTCTTC,CASSWDTSGRNEQFF
-,TRBJ2-5,-,TRBV20-1,TGCAGTGCTAGAGATCGTTCCAGGGGTGAGACCCAGTACTTC,CSARDRSRGETQYF
TRBD1,TRBJ1-2,-,TRBV27,TGTGCCAGCAGTTTAAAGGGGACAGGCTATGGCTACACCTTC,CASSLKGTGYGYTF
TRBD1,TRBJ2-1,few,TRBV12-3/TRBV12-4,TGTGCCAGCAGTTTCCTTTGGCAGGGGGATAATGAGCAGTTCTTC,CASSFLWQGDNEQFF
-,TRBJ2-7,-,TRBV29-1,TGCAGCGTTGAGGCCAGGGACTACGAGCAGTACTTC,CSVEARDYEQYF
TRBD2,TRBJ2-1,-,TRBV29-1,TGCAGCGTTGCCCGGCTAGCGGGAGGCTATGAGCAGTTCTTC,CSVARLAGGYEQFF
-,TRBJ2-7,-,TRBV7-9,TGTGCCAGCAGCTTTTGGGCATACGAGCAGTACTTC,CASSFWAYEQYF
TRBD1,TRBJ2-1,-,TRBV9,TGTGCCAGCAGCATAAACAGGGGTCCCTACAATGAGCAGTTCTTC,CASSINRGPYNEQFF
TRBD1,TRBJ2-5,once,TRBV15,TGTGCCACCAGCAGAGATCTTGGGACAGGGGAAGAGACCCAGTACTTC,CATSRDLGTGEETQYF